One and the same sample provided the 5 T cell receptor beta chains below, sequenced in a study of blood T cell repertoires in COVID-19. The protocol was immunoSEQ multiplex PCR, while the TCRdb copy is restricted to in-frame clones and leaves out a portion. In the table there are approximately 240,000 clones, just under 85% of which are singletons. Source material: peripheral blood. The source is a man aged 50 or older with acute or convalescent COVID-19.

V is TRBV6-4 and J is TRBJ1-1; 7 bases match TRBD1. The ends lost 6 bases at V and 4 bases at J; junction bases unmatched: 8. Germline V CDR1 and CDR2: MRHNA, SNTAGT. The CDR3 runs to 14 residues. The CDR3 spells CASSRTGEITEAFF. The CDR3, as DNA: TGTGCCAGCAGCCGGACAGGTGAGATCACTGAAGCTTTCTTT.

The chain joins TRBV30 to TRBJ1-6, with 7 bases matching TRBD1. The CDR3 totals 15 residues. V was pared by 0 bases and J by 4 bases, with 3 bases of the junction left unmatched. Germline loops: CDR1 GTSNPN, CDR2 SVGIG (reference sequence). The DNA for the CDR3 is TGTGCCTGGAGTGTCGGACAGGCGTATAATTCACCCCTCCACTTT. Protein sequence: CAWSVGQAYNSPLHF.

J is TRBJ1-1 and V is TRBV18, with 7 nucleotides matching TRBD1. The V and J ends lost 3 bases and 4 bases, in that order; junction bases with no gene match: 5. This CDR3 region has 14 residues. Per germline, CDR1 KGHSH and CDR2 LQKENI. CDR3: CASSPSRGFTEAFF. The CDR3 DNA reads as TGTGCCAGCTCACCGTCCAGGGGGTTCACTGAAGCTTTCTTT. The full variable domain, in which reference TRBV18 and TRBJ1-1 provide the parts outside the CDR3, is NAGVMQNPRHLVRRRGQEARLRCSPMKGHSHVYWYRQLPEEGLKFMVYLQKENIIDESGMPKERFSAEFPKEGPSILRIQQVVRGDSAAYFCASSPSRGFTEAFFGQGTRLTVV.

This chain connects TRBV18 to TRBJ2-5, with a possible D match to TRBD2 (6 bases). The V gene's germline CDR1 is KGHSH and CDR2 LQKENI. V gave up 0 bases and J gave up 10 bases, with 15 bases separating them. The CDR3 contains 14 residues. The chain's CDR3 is CASSPPDYREGQYF. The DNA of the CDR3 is TGTGCCAGCTCACCACCGGACTACCGCGAAGGCCAGTACTTC.

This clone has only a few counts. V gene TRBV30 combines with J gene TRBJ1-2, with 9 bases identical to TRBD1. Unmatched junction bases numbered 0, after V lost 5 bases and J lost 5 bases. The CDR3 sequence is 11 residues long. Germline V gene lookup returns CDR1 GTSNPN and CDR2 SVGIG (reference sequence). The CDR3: CAWGTGYGYTF. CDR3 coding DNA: TGTGCCTGGGGGACAGGGTATGGCTACACCTTC.